These 19 T cell receptor beta chains came from one sample sequenced in a study of blood T cell repertoires in COVID-19. Here immunoSEQ multiplex PCR was the method, and the copy in TCRdb shows in-frame clones only, minus some. The sample lists 250,000 to 300,000 clones; around 93% were seen once. The sequencing input was PBMCs or T cells enriched from blood (not recorded which). Receptors originate from a human donor in a cohort exposed to, infected with or recovered from COVID-19 (not recorded which). The donor label of this sample is uncertain.

The J gene is TRBJ2-7, the V gene TRBV5-6, with a tentative D call TRBD2 (6 bases). The CDR3 runs 13 residues. The germline CDR1 and CDR2 sequences are SGHDT and YYEEEE. V lost 4 bases and J 4 bases, leaving 12 bases between the germline ends. CDR3 in DNA: TGTGCCAGCAGCAGCGCGGGGCCTTACGAGCAGTACTTC. This sequence encodes CASSSAGPYEQYF.

This clone came up once. The gene calls are TRBV9 and TRBJ2-1; D ambiguous. V shed 4 bases and J shed 0 bases, with 8 bases lying between them. CDR1 is SGDLS, CDR2 YYNGEE, per germline. The CDR3 length is 14 residues. The CDR3 here is CASSQTGSYNEQFF. CDR3 DNA: TGTGCCAGCAGCCAGACGGGCTCCTACAATGAGCAGTTCTTC.

This sequence joins TRBV10-2 and TRBJ2-7, with 11 nucleotides matching TRBD2. The germline CDR1 and CDR2 sequences are WSHSY and SAAADI. This CDR3 has 15 residues. Losses at the gene ends were 7 bases for V and 3 bases for J; bases not matched to a gene: 8. CDR3: CASTEGLAEHYEQYF. Here the CDR3 DNA reads TGCGCCAGCACCGAGGGACTAGCGGAGCACTACGAGCAGTACTTC.

The chain recombines TRBV24-1 with TRBJ2-3, with a possible D match to TRBD1 (6 bases). Per the germline V gene, CDR1 is KGHDR and CDR2 is SFDVKD. Trimming pared 2 bases from V and 0 bases from J, leaving 8 bases between. The CDR3 contains 15 residues. The CDR3 spells CATSDSQGSTDTQYF. The CDR3 DNA reads TGTGCCACCAGTGATTCCCAGGGGAGCACAGATACGCAGTATTTT.

The V call is TRBV4-2, the J call TRBJ2-1; 7 bases are shared with TRBD2. The germline gives CDR1 LGHNA, CDR2 YNFKEQ. J lost 6 bases, V lost 4 bases, and 15 bases had no gene match. This CDR3 comprises 17 residues. In DNA form, the CDR3 reads TGTGCCAGCAGCCTTGAACCCTTTGGGGTAGCGGGCAATGAGCAGTTCTTC. Its protein product is CASSLEPFGVAGNEQFF.

This chain connects TRBV30 to TRBJ1-6, with no clear D. The germline CDR1 and CDR2 sequences are GTSNPN and SVGIG (reference sequence). Trimming removed 2 bases from V and 10 bases from J, with 12 bases in between. This CDR3 spans 13 amino acids. DNA of the CDR3: TGTGCCTGGAGTTCCTCTTTGAGCTCACCCCTCCACTTT. It encodes CAWSSSLSSPLHF.

Turning to this clone: At the DNA level, this CDR3 is encoded by other sequences in the same sample as well. V gene TRBV12-3 or TRBV12-4 combines with J gene TRBJ1-1; the D is unclear. V was pared by 4 bases and J by 1 base, with 7 bases between. The CDR3 contains 13 residues. CDR3 amino acids: CASSWSGNTEAFF. CDR3 DNA sequence: TGTGCCAGCAGTTGGTCAGGGAACACTGAAGCTTTCTTT.

The rearrangement links TRBV6-4 to TRBJ2-1; 9 bases fit TRBD1. The CDR3 extends over 16 amino acids. From germline, CDR1 is MRHNA and CDR2 SNTAGT. Unmatched junction bases numbered 5, after V lost 2 bases and J lost 3 bases. Written as DNA, the CDR3 is TGTGCCAGCAGTGACGAGGGGACAGGGCACTACAATGAGCAGTTCTTC. This encodes CASSDEGTGHYNEQFF.

The genes are TRBV6-2 or TRBV6-3 and TRBJ2-5, with 9 bases matching TRBD2. Germline CDR1 is MNHEY and CDR2 is SVGEGT. V shed 6 bases, J shed 1 base, and the junction held 12 bases outside the gene matches. CDR3 length: 17 amino acids. CDR3 bases: TGTGCCAGCAGCCTAGGTGGCTGGCGGGGGGGCCAAGAGACCCAGTACTTC. Encoded protein: CASSLGGWRGGQETQYF.

This clone was observed a handful of times. V usage is TRBV27 and J usage is TRBJ1-6, with 10 bases fitting TRBD1. Unmatched junction bases numbered 6, after V lost 4 bases and J lost 0 bases. CDR1 is MNHEY, CDR2 SMNVEV, per germline (reference sequence). CDR3 length equals 18 residues. The CDR3: CASSYRTGGTSYNSPLHF. DNA of the CDR3: TGTGCCAGCAGTTACCGGACAGGGGGGACCTCCTATAATTCACCCCTCCACTTT.

The chain joins TRBV19 to TRBJ1-1; 7 positions match TRBD1. The CDR3 has 14 residues. The germline CDR1 and CDR2 sequences are LNHDA and SQIVND (reference sequence). Trimming cost V 5 bases and J 5 bases; bases outside gene matches: 8. The CDR3 DNA follows: TGTGCCAGTAGTCGACAGGGAATAGTGACTGAAGCTTTCTTT. It specifies CASSRQGIVTEAFF.

The V call is TRBV30, the J call TRBJ2-5; D is perhaps TRBD2 (7 bases). This CDR3 is built from 12 residues. The germline V and J ends were trimmed by 3 bases and 10 bases, with 15 bases remaining between them. Per germline, CDR1 GTSNPN and CDR2 SVGIG (reference sequence). The CDR3 nucleotides are TGTGCCTGGAGAACTCAAGGGGGGGACCAGTACTTC. Translating gives CAWRTQGGDQYF. Filled out from reference TRBV30 and TRBJ2-5, the complete variable domain reads SQTIHQWPATLVQPVGSPLSLECTVEGTSNPNLYWYRQAAGRGLQLLFYSVGIGQISSEVPQNLSASRPQDRQFILSSKKLLLSDSGFYLCAWRTQGGDQYFGPGTRLLVL.

The chain recombines TRBV27 with TRBJ2-7; TRBD1 matches at 8 bases. Per germline, CDR1 MNHEY and CDR2 SMNVEV (reference sequence). CDR3 size: 16 residues. Germline trimming cut 3 bases from V and 2 bases from J; bases unmatched to any gene: 9. The CDR3 nucleotides read TGTGCCAGCAGTTTTTCGGTGGGACAGGTTGCCTACGAGCAGTACTTC. It specifies CASSFSVGQVAYEQYF.

The chain uses TRBV2 and TRBJ1-1; 9 positions match TRBD1. CDR3 length: 13 residues. CDR1 is SNHLY, CDR2 FYNNEI, per germline. Trimming removed 6 bases from V and 6 bases from J; junction bases left unmatched: 5. The CDR3 region is CASRADRGPEAFF. The DNA of the CDR3 is TGTGCCAGCAGGGCGGACAGGGGACCTGAAGCTTTCTTT.

The CDR3 region is CASSLGQWATEAFF. The CDR3 DNA sequence: TGCGCCAGCAGCTTGGGACAATGGGCTACTGAAGCTTTCTTT. V gene TRBV5-1 combines with J gene TRBJ1-1; no definite D call. Germline V CDR1 and CDR2: SGHRS, YFSETQ. The CDR3 is 14 residues long. V was trimmed by 0 bases and J by 5 bases, leaving 11 bases between them.

As to this clone: Other DNA sequences in this sample translate to the same CDR3. V is TRBV12-3 or TRBV12-4 and J is TRBJ1-5; 9 nucleotides align to TRBD1. Trimming at V came to 5 bases and at J to 7 bases, leaving 3 bases not matched to a gene. CDR3 length equals 13 residues. The DNA of the CDR3 is TGTGCCAGCAGTCGACAGGGGGGCCAGCCCCAGCATTTT. Translation gives CASSRQGGQPQHF.

The chain recombines TRBV7-9 with TRBJ2-6; weak D call: TRBD1 (6 bases). Germline V gene lookup returns CDR1 SEHNR and CDR2 FQNEAQ (reference sequence). V gave up 6 bases and J gave up 0 bases, with 12 bases separating them. This CDR3 region has 16 residues. CDR3 nucleotide sequence: TGTGCCAGCAGTATAGGACAGTTCTCTGGGGCCAACGTCCTGACTTTC. Translated: CASSIGQFSGANVLTF.

This chain links TRBV4-2 with TRBJ1-1, with 7 bases lining up with TRBD1. V dropped 0 bases and J dropped 7; count of bases not matched to a gene: 8. Germline assignment: CDR1 LGHNA and CDR2 YNFKEQ. The CDR3 has 15 amino acids. For the CDR3, the DNA is TGTGCCAGCAGCCAAGATCGAACAGGGGTAAATGAAGCTTTCTTT. Amino acids: CASSQDRTGVNEAFF.

The CDR3 protein is CASSLGRRTDTQYF. CDR3 DNA: TGCGCCAGCAGCCTGGGCCGACGCACAGATACGCAGTATTTT. V and J are TRBV4-3 and TRBJ2-3; D call uncertain. V was shortened by 4 bases and J by 1 base, with 9 bases between the two germline ends. The CDR3 totals 14 residues. CDR1 LGHNA and CDR2 YSLEER come from the germline V gene.